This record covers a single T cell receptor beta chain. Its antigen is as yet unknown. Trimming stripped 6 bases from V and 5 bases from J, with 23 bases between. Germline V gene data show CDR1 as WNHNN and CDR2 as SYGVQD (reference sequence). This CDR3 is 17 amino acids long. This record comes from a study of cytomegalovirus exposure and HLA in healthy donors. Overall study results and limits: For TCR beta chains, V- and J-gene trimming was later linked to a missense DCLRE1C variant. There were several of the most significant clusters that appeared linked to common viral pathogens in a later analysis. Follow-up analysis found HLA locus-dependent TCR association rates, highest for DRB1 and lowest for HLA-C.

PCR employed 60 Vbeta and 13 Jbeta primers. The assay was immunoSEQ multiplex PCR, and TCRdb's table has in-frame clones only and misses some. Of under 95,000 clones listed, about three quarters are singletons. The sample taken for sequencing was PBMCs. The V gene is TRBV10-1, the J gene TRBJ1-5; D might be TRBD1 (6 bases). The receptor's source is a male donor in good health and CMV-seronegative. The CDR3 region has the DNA TGCGCCAGCAGCTATTACCAGCCAAACAGGGTACATCAGCCCCAGCATTTT. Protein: CASSYYQPNRVHQPQHF.